One and the same sample provided the 20 T cell receptor beta chains below, sequenced in a study of T cell repertoires in cytomegalovirus infection. TCRdb redid the calling of the reads with MiXCR, one entry per CDR3 protein. The data hold a few hundred thousand distinct CDR3 sequences, with 12% to 15% observed a single time. Sequencing input: PBMCs. The receptors derive from a human donor in good health (CMV status not recorded). Some clones in this sample may be carry-over from other donors' samples.

In its sample, this clonotype was seen once. The V gene is TRBV5-1, the J gene TRBJ2-6; D is unresolved. The CDR3 extends over 14 amino acids. V lost 1 base, J lost 4 bases, and 6 bases lay in between. From germline, CDR1 is SGHRS and CDR2 YFSETQ. CDR3 region: CASSLNAGANVLTF. CDR3 DNA: TGCGCCAGCAGCTTGAATGCGGGGGCCAACGTCCTGACTTTC.

The chain recombines TRBV20-1 with TRBJ2-3, with 10 nucleotides matching TRBD2. This CDR3 spans 15 amino acids. The V gene end was trimmed by 5 bases and the J gene end by 2 bases; junction bases not matched to a gene: 7. The V gene's germline CDR1 is DFQATT and CDR2 SNEGSKA (reference sequence). The CDR3 region is CSAEPSGSHTDTQYF. The CDR3 region has the DNA TGCAGTGCTGAACCTAGCGGGAGCCACACAGATACGCAGTATTTT.

The table lists this clonotype with a few counts. The gene calls are TRBV10-3 and TRBJ2-5; D is unresolved. CDR3 length: 13 amino acids. V gave up 6 bases and J gave up 3 bases, with 11 bases separating them. Germline values: CDR1 ENHRY, CDR2 SYGVKD. CDR3 nucleotides: TGTGCCATCAGACCGGCAGGCGAAGAGACCCAGTACTTC. It specifies CAIRPAGEETQYF.

In this sample, this clonotype turned up many times. V and J are TRBV7-8 and TRBJ1-1; D uncertain. Trimming pared 4 bases from V and 7 bases from J, leaving 7 bases between. Looked up from germline, CDR1 is SGHVS and CDR2 is FQNEAQ. The CDR3 totals 11 residues. CDR3 DNA: TGTGCCAGCAGCTCAACTAATGAAGCTTTCTTT. It codes for CASSSTNEAFF.

This clonotype was observed a handful of times. This rearrangement joins TRBV2 to TRBJ2-1, with D possibly TRBD2 on 5 matching bases. This CDR3 has 14 amino acids. Germline V gene sequence: CDR1 SNHLY, CDR2 FYNNEI. V was shortened by 7 bases and J by 0 bases, with 10 bases between the two germline ends. Here the CDR3 reads CASKSGSSYNEQFF. The CDR3 bases are TGTGCCAGCAAATCGGGGAGCTCCTACAATGAGCAGTTCTTC.

The V and J genes are TRBV7-2 and TRBJ2-7, with a tentative D call TRBD1 (5 bases). CDR3 size: 13 residues. Germline CDR1 and CDR2: SGHTA and FQGNSA. Trimming pared 5 bases from V and 9 bases from J, leaving 17 bases between. The DNA for the CDR3 is TGTGCCAGCAGCCCCGCTTCAGGGTTAGGGCAGTACTTC. Amino acid sequence: CASSPASGLGQYF.

This clonotype has a count of ten or more. This rearrangement joins TRBV10-3 to TRBJ2-7, with unresolved D. CDR3 length: 11 residues. Trimming pared 3 bases from V and 5 bases from J, leaving 5 bases between. Germline CDR1 ENHRY, CDR2 SYGVKD. In DNA form, the CDR3 reads TGTGCCATCAGTGATAGAGACGAGCAGTACTTC. It yields the protein CAISDRDEQYF.

The table lists this clonotype with many counts. The chain joins TRBV6-4 to TRBJ2-5; 11 bases map to TRBD1. Looked up from germline, CDR1 is MRHNA and CDR2 is SNTAGT. This CDR3 has 14 residues. V trimming: 3 bases; J trimming: 4 bases; junction bases outside the gene matches: 1. Here the CDR3 DNA reads TGTGCCAGCAGTGAAGGACAGGGGGCAGAGACCCAGTACTTC. The encoded protein is CASSEGQGAETQYF.

This clonotype was recorded at least ten times. V gene TRBV7-8 combines with J gene TRBJ2-1; 12 bases align to TRBD2. Germline values: CDR1 SGHVS, CDR2 FQNEAQ. The CDR3 is 16 amino acids. V was pared by 7 bases and J by 4 bases, with 8 bases of the junction left unmatched. Here the CDR3 reads CASTDGLAGTYNEQFF. CDR3 nucleotide sequence: TGTGCCAGCACCGACGGACTAGCGGGGACTTACAATGAGCAGTTCTTC.

The rearrangement joins TRBV29-1 to TRBJ2-3; D may be TRBD1 (5 bases). The CDR3 sequence is 11 residues long. The V gene lost 8 bases and the J gene lost 6 bases, with 12 bases spanning the gap. Germline lookup yields CDR1 SQVTM and CDR2 ANQGSEA. CDR3 bases: TGCAGCCCCCGGGCAGGGGATACGCAGTATTTT. Translated: CSPRAGDTQYF.

To note about this clonotype: A much larger clone differs from this one at a single base, so this may be a read error. The CDR3 does not end in the conserved phenylalanine or tryptophan, so this is likely a read error. The chain recombines TRBV12-3 or TRBV12-4 with TRBJ1-1; 8 bases agree with TRBD1. The CDR3 loop spans 14 amino acids. V dropped 3 bases and J dropped 4; count of bases not matched to a gene: 4. In nucleotides, the CDR3 is TGTGCCAGCAGTTTTAGCGACAGGGGCACTGAAGCTTTCATT. It codes for CASSFSDRGTEAFI.

The chain uses TRBV15 and TRBJ2-1; 9 nucleotides match TRBD2. Germline lookup yields CDR1 LNHNV and CDR2 YYDKDF (reference sequence). The CDR3 runs to 16 residues. The V and J ends lost 2 bases and 5 bases, in that order; junction bases with no gene match: 7. The CDR3 spells CATSRLSGGIHNEQFF. For the CDR3, the DNA is TGTGCCACCAGCAGATTAAGCGGGGGGATCCACAATGAGCAGTTCTTC.

This clonotype occurred many times. The CDR3, as DNA: TGTGCCAGCCGCTTTAGAAACTCCTACAATGAGCAGTTCTTC. It codes for CASRFRNSYNEQFF. The V gene is TRBV12-3 or TRBV12-4, the J gene TRBJ2-1; D gene uncertain. The V and J ends lost 8 bases and 0 bases respectively, with 11 bases between them. The CDR3 contains 14 residues.

In regard to this clonotype: The junction shows a germline mismatch at one end, possibly a read error. The CDR3, as DNA: TGCAGTGCTAGAGCGGGAGATACGCAGTGTTTT. It translates to CSARAGDTQCF. The J gene is TRBJ2-3, the V gene TRBV20-1; a possible D gene is TRBD2 (6 bases). Germline lookup yields CDR1 DFQATT and CDR2 SNEGSKA (reference sequence). CDR3 length: 11 amino acids.

This clonotype was observed at least ten times. V is TRBV7-2 and J is TRBJ1-1; TRBD1 matches 8 bases. This CDR3 comprises 13 residues. Germline V gene lookup returns CDR1 SGHTA and CDR2 FQGNSA. The V gene end was trimmed by 5 bases and the J gene end by 11 bases; junction bases not matched to a gene: 10. In DNA form, the CDR3 reads TGTGCCAGCAGCGCGGACAGGGATAGTGAGGCTTTCTTT. Its translation: CASSADRDSEAFF.

This clonotype was seen many times. CDR3 nucleotides: TGTGCCAGCACCTCGCTTGGGTTGGGGGCTTTCTTT. Translated, it gives CASTSLGLGAFF. The chain joins TRBV28 to TRBJ1-1, with D unclear. The CDR3 consists of 12 residues. CDR1 is MDHEN and CDR2 is SYDVKM in the germline V gene. With 7 bases removed from V and 11 bases from J, the gap between germline ends came to 17 bases. The full variable domain, with the rest looked up from reference TRBV28 and TRBJ1-1, is DVKVTQSSRYLVKRTGEKVFLECVQDMDHENMFWYRQDPGLGLRLIYFSYDVKMKEKGDIPEGYSVSREKKERFSLILESASTNQTSMYLCASTSLGLGAFFGQGTRLTVV.

In its sample, this clonotype was seen many times. The chain joins TRBV7-3 to TRBJ1-1; D remains ambiguous. This CDR3 contains 14 residues. The germline V gene encodes CDR1 SGHTA and CDR2 FQGTGA. Trimming took off 2 bases at V and 5 bases at J, with 12 bases between the two ends. CDR3 region: CASSLYHGDTEAFF. Written as DNA, the CDR3 is TGTGCCAGCAGCTTATATCATGGGGATACTGAAGCTTTCTTT. Full variable domain (outside the CDR3, taken from reference TRBV7-3 and TRBJ1-1): GAGVSQTPSNKVTEKGKYVELRCDPISGHTALYWYRQSLGQGPEFLIYFQGTGAADDSGLPNDRFFAVRPEGSVSTLKIQRTERGDSAVYLCASSLYHGDTEAFFGQGTRLTVV.

This clonotype was detected ten times or more. This chain connects TRBV7-6 to TRBJ2-7; D is perhaps TRBD2 (6 bases). Trimming pared 4 bases from V and 7 bases from J, leaving 17 bases between. Germline V gives CDR1 SGHVS, CDR2 FNYEAQ. The CDR3 extends over 14 amino acids. The CDR3 coding sequence is TGTGCCAGCAGCTCCGCTTTGACTAGTAGGGAGCAGTACTTC. It codes for CASSSALTSREQYF.

This clonotype came up many times. The chain employs TRBV6-2 or TRBV6-3 and TRBJ2-7; maybe TRBD2 (5 bases). V was clipped by 5 bases and J by 4 bases, with 18 bases between them. The germline gives CDR1 MNHEY, CDR2 SVGEGT. The CDR3 covers 15 residues. The CDR3 sequence: CASSLPLAGRYEQYF. In DNA, the CDR3 is TGTGCCAGCAGTCTCCCTCTAGCCGGGCGATACGAGCAGTACTTC.

This clonotype was found many times. The chain uses TRBV12-3 or TRBV12-4 and TRBJ1-6; a weak D match, TRBD1 (5 bases). There are 12 residues in the CDR3. V shed 7 bases and J shed 7 bases, with 8 bases lying between them. The CDR3 DNA reads TGTGCCAGCACCCGGGGGAATTCACCCCTCCACTTT. As protein: CASTRGNSPLHF.